The clone carrying this TCR beta chain occurred a few times. The data originate from a study of response to subunit inactivated influenza vaccine. CDR3 length: 14 residues. Germline CDR1 and CDR2: MNHEY and SVGEGT. Trimming took 3 bases from V and 0 from J, leaving 8 bases between them. TCRdb reprocessed the RT-PCR reads with MiXCR, giving one entry per CDR3 protein. The sample holds under 200,000 distinct CDR3 sequences, 12% seen once. The same sample was also studied in work on T cells expressing NK-cell markers. That paper adds: A 5'RACE template switching approach incorporating UMIs was used to make TCR beta cDNA. Seven donors tested HCMV-seropositive and one tested seronegative among the eight sequenced. More than five donors showed dominant NKG2C+ clonotypes comprising roughly 1.0-7.5% of their CD8+ T cells.

The clonotype was recovered from a man between 45 and 60 years old who received an inactivated influenza vaccine. The V and J genes are TRBV6-2 or TRBV6-3 and TRBJ2-5; D is undetermined. This material consisted of CD8+ T cells sorted from PBMCs, taken 11 to 12 days after vaccination. The chain's CDR3 is CASSYLVYQETQYF. The CDR3 nucleotides are TGTGCCAGCAGTTATTTGGTGTACCAAGAGACCCAGTACTTC.